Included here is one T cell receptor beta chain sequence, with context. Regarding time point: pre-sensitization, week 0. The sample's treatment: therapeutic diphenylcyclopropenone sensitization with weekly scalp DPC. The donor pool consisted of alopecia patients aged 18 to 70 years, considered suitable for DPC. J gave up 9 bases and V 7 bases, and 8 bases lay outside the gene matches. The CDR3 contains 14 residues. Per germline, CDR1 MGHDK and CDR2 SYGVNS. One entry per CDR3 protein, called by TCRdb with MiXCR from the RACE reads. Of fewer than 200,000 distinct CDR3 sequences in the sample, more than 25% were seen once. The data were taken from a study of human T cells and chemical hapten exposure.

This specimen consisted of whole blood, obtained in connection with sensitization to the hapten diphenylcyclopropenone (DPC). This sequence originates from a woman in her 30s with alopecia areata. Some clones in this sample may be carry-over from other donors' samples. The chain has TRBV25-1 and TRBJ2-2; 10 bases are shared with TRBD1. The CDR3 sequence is CASKGTGEHRELFF. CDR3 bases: TGTGCCAGCAAGGGGACAGGGGAACACCGGGAGCTGTTTTTT.